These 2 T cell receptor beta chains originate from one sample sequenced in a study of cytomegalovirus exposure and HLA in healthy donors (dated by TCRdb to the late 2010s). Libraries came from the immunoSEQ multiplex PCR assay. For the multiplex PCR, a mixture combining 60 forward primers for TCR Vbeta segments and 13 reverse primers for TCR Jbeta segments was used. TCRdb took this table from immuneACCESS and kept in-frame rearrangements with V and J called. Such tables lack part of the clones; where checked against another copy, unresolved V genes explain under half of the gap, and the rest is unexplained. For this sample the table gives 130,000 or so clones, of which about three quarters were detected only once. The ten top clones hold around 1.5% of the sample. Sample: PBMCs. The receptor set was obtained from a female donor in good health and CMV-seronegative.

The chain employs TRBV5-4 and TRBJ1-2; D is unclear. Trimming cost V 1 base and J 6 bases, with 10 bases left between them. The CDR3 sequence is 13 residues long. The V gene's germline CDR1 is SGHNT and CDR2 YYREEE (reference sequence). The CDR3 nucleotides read TGTGCCAGCAGCTTGAGGGCCGGGGATGGCTACACCTTC. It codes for CASSLRAGDGYTF. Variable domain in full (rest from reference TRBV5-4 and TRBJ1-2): ETGVTQSPTHLIKTRGQQVTLRCSSQSGHNTVSWYQQALGQGPQFIFQYYREEENGRGNFPPRFSGLQFPNYSSELNVNALELDDSALYLCASSLRAGDGYTFGSGTRLTVV.

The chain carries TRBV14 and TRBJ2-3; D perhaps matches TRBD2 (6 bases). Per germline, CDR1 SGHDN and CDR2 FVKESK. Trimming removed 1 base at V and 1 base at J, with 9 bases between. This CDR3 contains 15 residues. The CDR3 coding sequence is TGTGCCAGCAGCCAAGTAGGAGGGGGCACAGATACGCAGTATTTT. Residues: CASSQVGGGTDTQYF.